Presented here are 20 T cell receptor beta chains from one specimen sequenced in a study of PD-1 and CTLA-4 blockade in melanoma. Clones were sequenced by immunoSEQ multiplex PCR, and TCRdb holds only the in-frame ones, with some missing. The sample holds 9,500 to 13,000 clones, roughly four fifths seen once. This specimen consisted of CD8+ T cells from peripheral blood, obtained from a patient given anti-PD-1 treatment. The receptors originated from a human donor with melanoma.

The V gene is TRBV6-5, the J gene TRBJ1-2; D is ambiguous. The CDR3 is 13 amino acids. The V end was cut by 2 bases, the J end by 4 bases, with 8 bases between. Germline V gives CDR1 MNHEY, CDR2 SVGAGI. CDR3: CASSYGGSYGYTF. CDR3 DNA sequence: TGTGCCAGCAGTTACGGTGGAAGCTATGGCTACACCTTC.

As DNA, the CDR3 is TGTGCCAGCAGCTTGGAGGGGGGAAACACCATATATTTT. This encodes CASSLEGGNTIYF. This chain uses TRBV5-6 with TRBJ1-3; possible D gene TRBD1, 5 bases. The CDR3 has 13 amino acids. Germline values: CDR1 SGHDT, CDR2 YYEEEE. V gave up 0 bases and J gave up 4 bases, with 5 bases separating them.

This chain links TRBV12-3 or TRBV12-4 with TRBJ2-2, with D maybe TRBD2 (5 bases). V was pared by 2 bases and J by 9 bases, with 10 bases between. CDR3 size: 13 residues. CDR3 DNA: TGTGCCAGCAGTTTATCGTCGGGGAGGGAGCTGTTTTTT. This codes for CASSLSSGRELFF.

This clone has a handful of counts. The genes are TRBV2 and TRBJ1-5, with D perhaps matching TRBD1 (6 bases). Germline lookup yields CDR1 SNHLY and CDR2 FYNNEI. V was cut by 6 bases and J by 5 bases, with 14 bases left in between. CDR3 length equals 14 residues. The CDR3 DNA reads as TGTGCCAGCAGGAAGGGGGATTCTTATCAGCCCCAGCATTTT. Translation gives CASRKGDSYQPQHF.

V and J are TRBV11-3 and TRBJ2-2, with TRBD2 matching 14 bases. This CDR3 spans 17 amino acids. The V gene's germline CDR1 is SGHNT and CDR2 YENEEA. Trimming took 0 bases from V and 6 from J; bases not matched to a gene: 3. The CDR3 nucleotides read TGTGCCAGCAGCTTAGAGAAGGGACTAGCGGGAGCCGGGGAGCTGTTTTTT. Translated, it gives CASSLEKGLAGAGELFF. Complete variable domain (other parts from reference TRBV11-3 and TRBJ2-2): EAGVVQSPRYKIIEKKQPVAFWCNPISGHNTLYWYLQNLGQGPELLIRYENEEAVDDSQLPKDRFSAERLKGVDSTLKIQPAELGDSAVYLCASSLEKGLAGAGELFFGEGSRLTVL.

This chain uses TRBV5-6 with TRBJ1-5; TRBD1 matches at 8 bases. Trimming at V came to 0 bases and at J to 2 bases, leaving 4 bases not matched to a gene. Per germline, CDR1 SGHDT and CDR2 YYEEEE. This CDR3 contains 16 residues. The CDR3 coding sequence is TGTGCCAGCAGCTTGGGGACAGGGTTAGGCAATCAGCCCCAGCATTTT. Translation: CASSLGTGLGNQPQHF.

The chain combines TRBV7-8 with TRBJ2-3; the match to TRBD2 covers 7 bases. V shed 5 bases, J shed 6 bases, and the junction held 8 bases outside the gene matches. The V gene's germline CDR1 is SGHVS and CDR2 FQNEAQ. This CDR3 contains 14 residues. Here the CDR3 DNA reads TGTGCCAGCAGCCGGGGGGTTTATAAGGATACGCAGTATTTT. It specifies CASSRGVYKDTQYF.

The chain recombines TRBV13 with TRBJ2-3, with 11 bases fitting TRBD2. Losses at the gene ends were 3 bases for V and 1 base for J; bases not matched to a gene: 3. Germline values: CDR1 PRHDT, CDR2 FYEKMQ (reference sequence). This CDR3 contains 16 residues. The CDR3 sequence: CASSFGLAGRTDTQYF. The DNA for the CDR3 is TGTGCCAGCAGCTTTGGACTAGCGGGCCGCACAGATACGCAGTATTTT.

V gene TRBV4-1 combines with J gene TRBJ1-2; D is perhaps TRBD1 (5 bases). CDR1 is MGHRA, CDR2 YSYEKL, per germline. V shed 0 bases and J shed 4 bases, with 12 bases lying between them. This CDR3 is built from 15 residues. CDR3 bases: TGCGCCAGCAGCCAAGATACGACAGTACTCTATGGCTACACCTTC. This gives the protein CASSQDTTVLYGYTF.

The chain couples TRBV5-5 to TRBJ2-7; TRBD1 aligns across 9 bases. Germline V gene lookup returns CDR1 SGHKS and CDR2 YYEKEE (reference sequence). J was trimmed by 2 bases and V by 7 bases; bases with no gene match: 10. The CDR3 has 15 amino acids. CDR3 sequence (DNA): TGTGCCAGCTTCTATGGGGGACAGGGTACCTACGAGCAGTACTTC. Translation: CASFYGGQGTYEQYF.

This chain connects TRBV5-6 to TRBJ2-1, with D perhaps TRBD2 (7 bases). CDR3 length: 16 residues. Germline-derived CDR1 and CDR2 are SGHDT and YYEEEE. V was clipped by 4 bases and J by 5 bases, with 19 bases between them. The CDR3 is CASSPPGGPSDNEQFF. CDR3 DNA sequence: TGTGCCAGCAGCCCGCCGGGGGGCCCTTCTGACAATGAGCAGTTCTTC.

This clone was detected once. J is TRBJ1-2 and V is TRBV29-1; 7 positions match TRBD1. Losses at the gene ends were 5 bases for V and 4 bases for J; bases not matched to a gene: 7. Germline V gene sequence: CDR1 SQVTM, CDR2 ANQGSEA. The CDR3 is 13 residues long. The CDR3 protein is CSVRGGQSYGYTF. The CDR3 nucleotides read TGCAGCGTTAGAGGGGGCCAGTCCTATGGCTACACCTTC.

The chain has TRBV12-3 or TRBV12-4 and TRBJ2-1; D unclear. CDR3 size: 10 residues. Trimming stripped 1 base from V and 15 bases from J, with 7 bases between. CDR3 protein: CASSLEVPFF. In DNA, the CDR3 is TGTGCCAGCAGTTTAGAGGTTCCGTTCTTC.

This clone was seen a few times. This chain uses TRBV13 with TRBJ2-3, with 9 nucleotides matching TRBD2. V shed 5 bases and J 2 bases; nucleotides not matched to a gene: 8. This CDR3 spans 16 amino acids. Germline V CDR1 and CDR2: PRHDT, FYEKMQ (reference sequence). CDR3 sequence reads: CASSPRLADDTDTQYF. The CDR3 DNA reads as TGTGCCAGCAGCCCGAGACTAGCGGACGACACAGATACGCAGTATTTT.

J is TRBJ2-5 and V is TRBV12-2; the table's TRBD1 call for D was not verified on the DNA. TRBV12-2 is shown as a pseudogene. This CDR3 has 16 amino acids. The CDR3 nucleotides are TGTGCAAGTCGCCTTGGGACAGCTACCATCCAAGAGACCCAGTACTTC. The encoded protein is CASRLGTATIQETQYF.

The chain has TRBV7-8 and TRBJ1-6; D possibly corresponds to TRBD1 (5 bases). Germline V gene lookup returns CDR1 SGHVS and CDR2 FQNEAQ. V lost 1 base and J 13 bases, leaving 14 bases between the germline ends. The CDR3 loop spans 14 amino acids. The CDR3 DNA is TGTGCCAGCAGCTTAGGCTCCGACAAGGGGCCCCTCCACTTT. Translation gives CASSLGSDKGPLHF.

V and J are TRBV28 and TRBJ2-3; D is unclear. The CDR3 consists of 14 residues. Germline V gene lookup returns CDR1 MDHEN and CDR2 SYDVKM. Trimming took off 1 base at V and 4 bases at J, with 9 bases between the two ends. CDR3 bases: TGTGCCAGCAGTTTATTAGGAGAGGCAGATACGCAGTATTTT. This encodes CASSLLGEADTQYF.

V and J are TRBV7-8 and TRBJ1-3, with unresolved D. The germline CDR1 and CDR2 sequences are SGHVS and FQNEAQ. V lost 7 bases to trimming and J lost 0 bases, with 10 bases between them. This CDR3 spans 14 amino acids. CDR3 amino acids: CASNPGISGNTIYF. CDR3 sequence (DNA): TGTGCCAGCAATCCAGGTATCTCTGGAAACACCATATATTTT.

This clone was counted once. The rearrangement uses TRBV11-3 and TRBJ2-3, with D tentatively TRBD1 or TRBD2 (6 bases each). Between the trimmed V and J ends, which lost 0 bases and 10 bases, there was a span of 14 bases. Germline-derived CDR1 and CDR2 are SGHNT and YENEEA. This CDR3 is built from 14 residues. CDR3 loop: CASSLDEEGVPQYF. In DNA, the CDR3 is TGTGCCAGCAGCTTAGATGAGGAGGGGGTACCGCAGTATTTT.

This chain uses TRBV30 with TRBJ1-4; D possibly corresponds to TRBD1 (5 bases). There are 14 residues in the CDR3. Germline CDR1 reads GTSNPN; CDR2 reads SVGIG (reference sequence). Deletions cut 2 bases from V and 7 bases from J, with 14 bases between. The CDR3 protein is CAWSPPTGPEKLFF. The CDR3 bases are TGTGCCTGGAGTCCCCCCACAGGCCCTGAAAAACTGTTTTTT.